This T cell receptor beta chain derives from a study of blood T cell repertoires in COVID-19 (dated by TCRdb to 2019 to 2021). Study-level background: Samples covering the acute and convalescent phases of COVID-19 were provided by collaborators in the United States, Italy and Spain. The material from the prospective study consisted of cDNA or gDNA derived from T cells, B-cell-depleted T cells, or PBMCs. Deeply sampled blood TCRbeta repertoires from subjects exposed to, actively infected with, or recovered from COVID-19 were included in the dataset. The repertoires were released in a freely available public database intended as a resource for research on the immune response to SARS-CoV-2. Samples were obtained from the ongoing ImmuneRACE study (first 160 participants) and from about 1,300 subjects provided by 6 global collaborators. The sample metadata nearly always contained a de-identified subject ID, COVID-19 status, age in years and sex. Where available, HLA class I and class II types were taken from metadata supplied by the sample provider and were not determined by assay-based typing.

Participants in the prospective study were enrolled through a virtual design, were aged roughly 18 to 100 years, and lived in under 25 United States geographic areas. To assign participants to cohorts, the prospective study relied on clinical history that participants themselves reported in a screening survey and a study questionnaire. Recovered participants in ImmuneRACE Cohort 3 were defined by two consecutive negative NP/OP PCR tests, clearance by a healthcare professional, or resolution of symptoms. In the prospective study, whole blood, serum and a nasopharyngeal or oropharyngeal swab were collected from each participant by mobile phlebotomists. Participants in the prospective study had the option to provide additional blood draws and questionnaires over a 2-month period. Prospective study blood samples were shipped either frozen or at room temperature before DNA extraction. V is trimmed back by 5 bases and J by 0 bases, and the junction contains 5 bases that no gene match accounts for. The CDR1 and CDR2 encoded by the germline V gene (reference sequence) are SGHKS and YYEKEE. The CDR3 starts with the cysteine, ends with the phenylalanine, and has 15 residues. Only CDR3 DNA is held: 45 bases, read in frame from base 1.

Worth noting for this clone: Which antigen it targets is not known. Nothing much larger sits one base from this clone, and base qualities are not available.

The immunoSEQ Assay, a bias-controlled multiplex PCR, was used to amplify TCRbeta CDR3 regions from genomic DNA. The study's processing was this. Within the assay, amplification of reference gene primers was used to estimate how many nucleated cells each sample contained. Sequence reads were collapsed and filtered to measure the absolute abundance of every unique TCRbeta CDR3 rearrangement. Productive Simpson clonality was computed per sample as the square root of Simpson's diversity index over productive rearrangements. The source is immuneACCESS, and TCRdb retained only in-frame sequences with V and J called. Part of the clones is not carried over; for the studies checked, unresolved V genes explain less than half of this, and the remainder is unexplained. V, J and clone size are those of that table, while D and trimming were read from the DNA. Present in this sample are roughly 130,000 clones, less than 90% of which were seen just once. Around 2.3% of the sample is held by the ten biggest clonotypes.

The paper's findings and limits, for the study overall: The amount of clinical and demographic metadata varied by source and participant and was provided uncurated.

Recombination connected TRBV5-5 to TRBJ2-1, and 7 junction bases match TRBD1. The source of this sequence is a woman between 45 and 60 years old who had recovered from COVID-19. The material sequenced was PBMCs or T cells enriched from blood (not recorded which). The base sequence is TGTGCCAGCAGAGAGGGACAGCTCTCCTACAATGAGCAGTTCTTC. Its protein product is CASREGQLSYNEQFF.